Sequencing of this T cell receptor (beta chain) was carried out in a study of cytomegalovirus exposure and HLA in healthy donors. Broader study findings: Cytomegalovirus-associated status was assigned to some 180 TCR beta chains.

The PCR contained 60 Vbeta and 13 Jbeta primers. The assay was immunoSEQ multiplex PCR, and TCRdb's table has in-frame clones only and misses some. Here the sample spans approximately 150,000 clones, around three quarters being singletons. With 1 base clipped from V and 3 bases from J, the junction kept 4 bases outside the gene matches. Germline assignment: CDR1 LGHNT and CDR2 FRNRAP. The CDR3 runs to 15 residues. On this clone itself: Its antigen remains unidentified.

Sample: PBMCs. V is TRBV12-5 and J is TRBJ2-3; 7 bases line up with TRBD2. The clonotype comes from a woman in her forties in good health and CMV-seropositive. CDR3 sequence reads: CASGLGLAETDTQYF. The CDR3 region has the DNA TGTGCTAGTGGTTTGGGGCTAGCGGAAACAGATACGCAGTATTTT.